The 21 T cell receptor beta chains below all came from one sample that was sequenced in a study of Graves' ophthalmopathy and Graves' hyperthyroidism. The authors amplified TCR beta CDR3 regions, and they did so from RNA transcripts for repertoire sequencing. HTBI-primed first-round RT-PCR preceded second-round multiplex PCR. TCRdb redid the calling of the multiplex PCR reads with MiXCR, one entry per CDR3 protein. This table has around 600,000 distinct CDR3 sequences, about 41% appearing once. Material for sequencing was peripheral blood. Receptors originate from an adult man with Graves' ophthalmopathy.

The gene calls are TRBV13 and TRBJ2-7; 7 bases line up with TRBD2. The CDR3 spans 14 residues. Germline V gives CDR1 PRHDT, CDR2 FYEKMQ (reference sequence). V gave up 8 bases and J gave up 0 bases; unmatched junction bases: 7. CDR3 bases: TGTGCCAGCGTCCCCAGGGAGGGCTCCTACGAGCAGTACTTC. Its translation: CASVPREGSYEQYF.

The chain carries TRBV5-1 and TRBJ1-4; TRBD1 might be the D (6 bases). CDR1 is SGHRS and CDR2 is YFSETQ in the germline V gene. Between the trimmed V and J ends, which lost 3 bases and 1 base, there was a span of 7 bases. This CDR3 has 14 residues. CDR3 nucleotides: TGCGCCAGCAGCTGGACAGTAACTAATGAAAAACTGTTTTTT. It yields the protein CASSWTVTNEKLFF.

This clonotype was observed many times. The rearrangement links TRBV7-3 to TRBJ2-7; D not resolved. The CDR3 is made up of 12 amino acids. Germline CDR1 reads SGHTA; CDR2 reads FQGTGA. V lost 4 bases and J 3 bases, leaving 7 bases between the germline ends. This CDR3 is CASSSTNYEQYF. Here the CDR3 DNA reads TGTGCCAGCAGCTCGACCAACTACGAGCAGTACTTC. The whole variable domain, filled in from reference TRBV7-3 and TRBJ2-7, reads GAGVSQTPSNKVTEKGKYVELRCDPISGHTALYWYRQSLGQGPEFLIYFQGTGAADDSGLPNDRFFAVRPEGSVSTLKIQRTERGDSAVYLCASSSTNYEQYFGPGTRLTVT.

This chain uses TRBV6-1 with TRBJ1-1; D might be TRBD1 (6 bases). CDR3 length: 14 residues. Trimming stripped 6 bases from V and 4 bases from J, with 15 bases between. Looked up from germline, CDR1 is MNHNS and CDR2 is SASEGT. The CDR3 DNA reads as TGTGCCAGCAGAAAACAGGGAAGCGGCACTGAAGCTTTCTTT. It translates to CASRKQGSGTEAFF.

V is TRBV30 and J is TRBJ2-5, with TRBD2 matching over 8 bases. The CDR3 totals 14 residues. V shed 2 bases and J 5 bases; nucleotides not matched to a gene: 7. Germline V gives CDR1 GTSNPN, CDR2 SVGIG (reference sequence). CDR3 residues: CAWSSGGGWETQYF. For the CDR3, the DNA is TGTGCCTGGAGTAGCGGGGGAGGATGGGAGACCCAGTACTTC.

This chain links TRBV10-2 with TRBJ1-4; D unresolved. This CDR3 region has 13 residues. V lost 6 bases to trimming and J lost 10 bases, with 15 bases between them. Germline assignment: CDR1 WSHSY and CDR2 SAAADI. CDR3 sequence: CASRGLAGGKLFF. In DNA form, the CDR3 reads TGCGCCAGCAGAGGTCTAGCGGGTGGAAAACTGTTTTTT.

This clonotype has just a few counts. The chain uses TRBV6-6 and TRBJ1-1, with 9 nucleotides matching TRBD1. The germline CDR1 and CDR2 sequences are MNHNY and SVGAGI (reference sequence). The CDR3 contains 15 residues. Trimming cost V 4 bases and J 2 bases; bases outside gene matches: 5. CDR3 region: CASSLSGQGNTEAFF. The CDR3 coding sequence is TGTGCCAGCAGTTTATCGGGACAGGGTAACACTGAAGCTTTCTTT.

The CDR3 sequence is CASSQTPLYEQEKLFF. In DNA, the CDR3 is TGTGCCAGCAGCCAAACCCCACTCTACGAGCAGGAAAAACTGTTTTTT. The chain joins TRBV9 to TRBJ1-4, with D unclear. The V end was cut by 4 bases, the J end by 8 bases, with 21 bases between. The CDR3 totals 16 residues. Germline CDR1 and CDR2: SGDLS and YYNGEE. The complete variable domain, with remaining parts taken from reference TRBV9 and TRBJ1-4, reads DSGVTQTPKHLITATGQRVTLRCSPRSGDLSVYWYQQSLDQGLQFLIQYYNGEERAKGNILERFSAQQFPDLHSELNLSSLELGDSALYFCASSQTPLYEQEKLFFGSGTQLSVL.

Only a few counts were recorded for this clonotype. This rearrangement joins TRBV20-1 to TRBJ2-2, with TRBD1 as a possible D gene (5 bases). The ends were cut back, 6 bases at V and 6 bases at J, with 17 bases in the middle. In germline, CDR1 is DFQATT, CDR2 SNEGSKA (reference sequence). The CDR3 sequence is 14 residues long. As DNA, the CDR3 is TGCAGTGCCAGGACACCCCCCAACGCCGGGGAGCTGTTTTTT. This gives the protein CSARTPPNAGELFF.

This clonotype was detected many times. The chain is built from TRBV29-1 and TRBJ1-2, with 8 bases that match TRBD1. The V and J ends lost 6 bases and 8 bases, in that order; junction bases with no gene match: 5. Germline CDR1 and CDR2: SQVTM and ANQGSEA. CDR3 length: 11 residues. This chain's CDR3 is CSVYRGGGYTF. DNA of the CDR3: TGCAGCGTCTACAGGGGGGGCGGCTACACCTTC. Complete variable domain (other parts from reference TRBV29-1 and TRBJ1-2): SAVISQKPSRDICQRGTSLTIQCQVDSQVTMMFWYRQQPGQSLTLIATANQGSEATYESGFVIDKFPISRPNLTFSTLTVSNMSPEDSSIYLCSVYRGGGYTFGSGTRLTVV.

This clonotype was detected ten times or more. This chain links TRBV24-1 with TRBJ1-1; D gene uncertain. Trimming shortened V by 4 bases and J by 12 bases, and 17 bases separated the two germline ends. The CDR3 loop spans 13 amino acids. CDR1 KGHDR and CDR2 SFDVKD come from the germline V gene. The CDR3 DNA reads as TGTGCCACCAGTGACCCGGGCGCTGGTAGAACTTTCTTT. This encodes CATSDPGAGRTFF.

At least ten counts were recorded for this clonotype. CDR3 sequence (DNA): TGTGCCAGCAGTAACCCGGGAATTGGCAATCAGCCCCAGCATTTT. It yields the protein CASSNPGIGNQPQHF. V is TRBV12-3 or TRBV12-4 and J is TRBJ1-5; D is unclear. The V gene lost 5 bases and the J gene lost 2 bases, with 13 bases spanning the gap. The CDR3 contains 15 residues.

The chain uses TRBV7-9 and TRBJ2-7, with D perhaps TRBD2 (6 bases). The CDR3 loop spans 14 amino acids. Germline CDR1 reads SEHNR; CDR2 reads FQNEAQ (reference sequence). V lost 3 bases and J 6 bases, leaving 15 bases between the germline ends. CDR3 nucleotides: TGTGCCAGCAGCTTGGGAACGACTAGTGCCGAGCAGTACTTC. Amino acid sequence: CASSLGTTSAEQYF. The full variable domain, completed using reference TRBV7-9 and TRBJ2-7, is DTGVSQNPRHKITKRGQNVTFRCDPISEHNRLYWYRQTLGQGPEFLTYFQNEAQLEKSRLLSDRFSAERPKGSFSTLEIQRTEQGDSAMYLCASSLGTTSAEQYFGPGTRLTVT.

In its sample, this clonotype was seen many times. This chain joins TRBV20-1 and TRBJ2-7; D remains ambiguous. The CDR3 is made up of 11 amino acids. V lost 4 bases and J lost 2, with 6 bases in between. Germline assignment: CDR1 DFQATT and CDR2 SNEGSKA (reference sequence). The CDR3 is CSATPAYEQYF. In nucleotides, the CDR3 is TGCAGTGCTACCCCCGCCTACGAGCAGTACTTC.

This clonotype has a count of ten or more. This chain joins TRBV14 and TRBJ1-1; the D is unclear. The CDR3 loop spans 15 amino acids. V lost 1 base to trimming and J lost 4 bases, with 13 bases between them. Germline-derived CDR1 and CDR2 are SGHDN and FVKESK. The CDR3 DNA reads as TGTGCCAGCAGCCAAGGGCCAGGAGGAGGCACTGAAGCTTTCTTT. Translated, it gives CASSQGPGGGTEAFF.

On this clonotype itself: An end of the junction does not agree with germline; a read error may underlie this. The chain carries TRBV7-2 and TRBJ2-7; D is uncertain. CDR3 length: 13 amino acids. Germline values: CDR1 SGHTA, CDR2 FQGNSA. CDR3 amino acids: CASSRDAVCEQYF. The CDR3 DNA reads as TGCGCCAGCAGCCGTGACGCGGTCTGCGAGCAGTACTTC.

This chain uses TRBV29-1 with TRBJ2-7; either TRBD1 or TRBD2 may supply D (5 bases each). The J call is uncertain, as TRBJ2-1 better fits the DNA end. The length of the CDR3 is 13 residues. CDR1 SQVTM and CDR2 ANQGSEA come from the germline V gene. CDR3 loop: CSVDWRGTNEQFF. The CDR3 DNA reads as TGCAGCGTTGACTGGAGAGGGACCAATGAGCAGTTCTTC.

This clonotype was observed a few times. The chain links TRBV30 to TRBJ1-1; no reliable D call. The CDR3 has 14 amino acids. Germline loops: CDR1 GTSNPN, CDR2 SVGIG (reference sequence). Trimming left V 5 bases short and J 1 base short, with 14 bases between. CDR3 sequence: CAWGFGAGNTEAFF. CDR3 sequence (DNA): TGTGCCTGGGGCTTCGGTGCAGGGAACACTGAAGCTTTCTTT. Filled out from reference TRBV30 and TRBJ1-1, the complete variable domain reads SQTIHQWPATLVQPVGSPLSLECTVEGTSNPNLYWYRQAAGRGLQLLFYSVGIGQISSEVPQNLSASRPQDRQFILSSKKLLLSDSGFYLCAWGFGAGNTEAFFGQGTRLTVV.

This clonotype turned up a few times. This rearrangement joins TRBV4-3 to TRBJ1-5, with D uncertain. V was cut by 4 bases and J by 0 bases, with 7 bases left in between. Germline CDR1 and CDR2: LGHNA and YSLEER. The CDR3 spans 14 residues. CDR3 nucleotide sequence: TGCGCCAGCAGCCGATCTATTAGCAATCAGCCCCAGCATTTT. Translated, it gives CASSRSISNQPQHF.

The V call is TRBV7-9, the J call TRBJ2-7, with 10 bases identical to TRBD1. V lost 3 bases, J lost 4 bases, and 9 bases stayed unmatched. The CDR3 has 16 residues. Germline values: CDR1 SEHNR, CDR2 FQNEAQ (reference sequence). CDR3 residues: CASSLDFGTGAYEQYF. Here the CDR3 DNA reads TGTGCCAGCAGCTTGGATTTTGGGACAGGGGCGTACGAGCAGTACTTC. Drawing the rest from reference TRBV7-9 and TRBJ2-7, the complete variable domain is DTGVSQNPRHKITKRGQNVTFRCDPISEHNRLYWYRQTLGQGPEFLTYFQNEAQLEKSRLLSDRFSAERPKGSFSTLEIQRTEQGDSAMYLCASSLDFGTGAYEQYFGPGTRLTVT.

About this clonotype itself: A much larger clonotype is one base distant, so this may be a read error. J is TRBJ2-7 and V is TRBV7-9; D possibly matches TRBD1 or TRBD2 (5 bases each). CDR1 is SEHNR, CDR2 FQNEAQ, per germline (reference sequence). Trimming cost V 3 bases and J 3 bases, with 12 bases left between them. The CDR3 length is 14 residues. CDR3 loop: CASSFRDQSYEQYF. CDR3 nucleotide sequence: TGTGCCAGCAGCTTCCGGGACCAAAGCTACGAGCAGTACTTC.